The clone carrying this T cell receptor (beta chain) turned up a few times. Its antigen is currently unknown. Researchers prepared the TCRbeta library using unique molecular identifiers, the study reports. A single record per CDR3 protein comes from TCRdb applying MiXCR to the PCR reads. The sample has around 700,000 distinct CDR3 sequences, around 13% seen once. The data were obtained in a study of T-cell reconstitution after alpha-beta-depleted transplantation in children. General study findings and limits: The study reportedly traced alpha-beta T cells about two months after transplant to several hundred expanded graft clones. Once a year had passed after transplant, T-cell counts and diversity came mostly from newly produced T cells. There were some patients whose high TCRbeta diversity at day 60 came from surviving recipient T cells and thymic progenitors.

The receptor comes from a girl aged 2-10 years with congenital amegakaryocytic thrombocytopenia, due to receive a stem cell transplant. The sequencing used PBMCs, collected before TCRalphabeta/CD19-depleted stem cell transplant.

The CDR3 sequence: CASSWEGLAGSYHSYNEQFF. CDR3 in DNA: TGCGCCAGCAGCTGGGAAGGACTAGCGGGTTCCTACCACTCCTACAATGAGCAGTTCTTC. The chain recombines TRBV5-1 with TRBJ2-1, with 11 positions matching TRBD2. The length of the CDR3 is 20 residues. V lost 3 bases, J lost 0 bases, and 14 bases stayed unmatched. Germline-derived CDR1 and CDR2 are SGHRS and YFSETQ.